This T cell receptor beta chain came from a study of T cells after somatic rescue of genetic block. V shed 6 bases and J 2 bases; nucleotides not matched to a gene: 10. The CDR3 spans 17 residues. In germline, CDR1 is MDHEN, CDR2 SYDVKM. The table came from immunoSEQ multiplex PCR; TCRdb's copy has only in-frame clones and leaves some out. The sample carries tens of thousands of clones, 75% to 90% recorded once. The rearrangement joins TRBV28 to TRBJ2-7; TRBD2 matches 13 bases. The source is a woman younger than 35. The sequenced material came from peripheral blood mononuclear cells (PBMCs). CDR3 DNA sequence: TGTGCCAGCAGCTCATATCGGACTAGCGGGAGTGCCTACGAGCAGTACTTC. Its protein product is CASSSYRTSGSAYEQYF.